This T cell receptor beta chain is from a study of cytomegalovirus exposure and HLA in healthy donors. The CDR3 spans 14 residues. The V gene lost 4 bases and the J gene lost 4 bases, with 12 bases spanning the gap. CDR1 and CDR2 from the germline V gene are MNHEY and SVGAGI. Vbeta (60) and Jbeta (13) primers were used in the PCR. TCRdb's copy holds only in-frame clones and misses some; the assay was immunoSEQ multiplex PCR. The sample lists some 240,000 clones; approximately 82% were seen once. Sample: PBMCs. The gene calls are TRBV6-5 and TRBJ2-3, with D perhaps matching TRBD2 (6 bases). The receptor was derived from a male donor in good health and CMV-seronegative. Here the CDR3 DNA reads TGTGCCAGCAGTTGGGGTGGAGGGGCAGATACGCAGTATTTT. Translated, it gives CASSWGGGADTQYF.